What follows is one TCR beta chain and its context. The antigen is unknown. Primers for the PCR totalled 60 Vbeta and 13 Jbeta. TCRdb's copy holds only in-frame clones and misses some; the assay was immunoSEQ multiplex PCR. The data contain about 200,000 clones, approximately 85% of them singletons. This CDR3 comprises 16 residues. V lost 3 bases, J lost 3 bases, and 2 bases stayed unmatched. In germline, CDR1 is LGHNT, CDR2 FRNRAP. This sample stems from a study of cytomegalovirus exposure and HLA in healthy donors. Study findings and constraints: Around 160 TCR beta chains were listed as cytomegalovirus-associated. Most observed TCR sequences were rare, whereas some public TCRs were detected in many donors.

These donors counted as nominally healthy when sampled, but unrecorded immune exposures were likely. The chain links TRBV12-5 to TRBJ2-2; the match to TRBD2 covers 12 bases. The receptor comes from a woman between 50 and 59 years old in good health and CMV-seronegative. The source material was PBMCs. CDR3 DNA sequence: TGTGCTAGTGGTTTAGGACTAGCGGGATACACCGGGGAGCTGTTTTTT. Protein sequence: CASGLGLAGYTGELFF.